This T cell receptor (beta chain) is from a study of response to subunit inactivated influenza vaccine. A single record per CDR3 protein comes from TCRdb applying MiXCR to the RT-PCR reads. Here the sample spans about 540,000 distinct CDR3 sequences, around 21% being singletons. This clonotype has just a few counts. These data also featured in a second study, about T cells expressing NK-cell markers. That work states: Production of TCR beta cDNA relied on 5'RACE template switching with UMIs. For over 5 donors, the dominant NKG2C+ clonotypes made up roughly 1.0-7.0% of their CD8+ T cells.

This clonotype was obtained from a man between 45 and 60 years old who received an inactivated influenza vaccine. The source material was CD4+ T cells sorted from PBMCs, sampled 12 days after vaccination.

CDR3 DNA: TGTGCCAGCTCACCCTGGGACCCCTACGAGCAGTACTTC. Amino acid sequence: CASSPWDPYEQYF. This chain joins TRBV18 and TRBJ2-7; TRBD1 or TRBD2 may be the D gene (5 bases each). The CDR3 consists of 13 residues. V lost 3 bases and J 2 bases, leaving 8 bases between the germline ends. The germline V gene has CDR1 KGHSH and CDR2 LQKENI.